This T cell receptor beta chain was sequenced during a study of sequential checkpoint blockade in melanoma. Study-level background: First-line arms were nivolumab then ipilimumab, or the reverse, randomized 1:1.

Sequenced by immunoSEQ multiplex PCR; TCRdb stores in-frame clones only, minus some. Of 30,000 to 40,000 clones in the sample, 84% were seen once. The CDR3 sequence is 12 residues long. V lost 3 bases, J lost 6 bases, and 6 bases lay in between. CDR1 is PRHDT and CDR2 is FYEKMQ in the germline V gene (reference sequence). As for treatment: randomized to nivolumab then ipilimumab (arm A) or the reverse (arm B). This sequence originates from a human donor with melanoma. The sequencing used CD8+ T cells sorted from blood (inferred from file names), collected from a patient given nivolumab and ipilimumab in sequence. The V call is TRBV13, the J call TRBJ1-5; D unresolved. CDR3 sequence reads: CASSLGGQPQHF. Here the CDR3 DNA reads TGTGCCAGCAGCTTGGGAGGTCAGCCCCAGCATTTT. Filled out from reference TRBV13 and TRBJ1-5, the complete variable domain reads AAGVIQSPRHLIKEKRETATLKCYPIPRHDTVYWYQQGPGQDPQFLISFYEKMQSDKGSIPDRFSAQQFSDYHSELNMSSLELGDSALYFCASSLGGQPQHFGDGTRLSIL.